What follows is one T cell receptor (beta chain) and its context. The CDR3 consists of 16 residues. Germline V gives CDR1 KGHDR, CDR2 SFDVKD. Trimming removed 3 bases from V and 6 bases from J; junction bases left unmatched: 9. Original handling: The assay estimated nucleated cells by amplifying reference gene primers. Data came from immunoSEQ multiplex PCR; TCRdb stores just in-frame clones and leaves some out. The V and J calls and clone size were taken over from that table, and D and trimming were inferred from the DNA. The sample contains 400,000 to 500,000 clones, roughly 85% of which appear only once. The data were taken from a study of blood T cell repertoires in COVID-19. Whole-study context: COVID-19 samples, acute and convalescent, were from the United States, Italy and Spain. The cDNA or gDNA used as material had been derived from T cells, B-cell-depleted T cells, or PBMCs.

Material for sequencing was peripheral blood. This sequence originates from a young woman with active or convalescent COVID-19. The chain joins TRBV24-1 to TRBJ2-3; 9 nucleotides align to TRBD1. CDR3 nucleotides: TGTGCCACCAGTGATACACCGGGACAGGGACTTGATACGCAGTATTTT. Protein: CATSDTPGQGLDTQYF.